This T cell receptor beta chain was recorded in a study of shared clonotypes between healthy human individuals. Looked up from germline, CDR1 is MNHNS and CDR2 is SASEGT. The CDR3 has 12 amino acids. Notes on the study in general: Shared clonotypes: roughly 5% naive CD4, about 3.3% naive CD8, under 2.5% memory CD4, 0.4% to 0.45% memory CD8. What naive subsets generally showed was a larger estimated richness than memory subsets showed.

The protocol was immunoSEQ multiplex PCR, while the TCRdb copy is restricted to in-frame clones and leaves out a portion. In the table there are more than 2 million clones, 95% of which are singletons. The donors were adults (healthy and HIV-negative) with no recent acute infections or vaccinations. As regards this clone: Antigen unknown. Mismatch with germline at one junction end may stem from a read error.

The chain employs TRBV6-1 and TRBJ2-4, with a tentative D call TRBD2 (6 bases). This receptor was identified in a young man in good health. The sequenced material came from naive CD4+ T cells sorted from blood. Stated subset: CD45RA+ positively selected. The CDR3 loop is CASSEPGGGRGF. The CDR3 coding sequence is TGTGCCAGCAGTGAACCCGGGGGAGGTAGGGGCTTC.